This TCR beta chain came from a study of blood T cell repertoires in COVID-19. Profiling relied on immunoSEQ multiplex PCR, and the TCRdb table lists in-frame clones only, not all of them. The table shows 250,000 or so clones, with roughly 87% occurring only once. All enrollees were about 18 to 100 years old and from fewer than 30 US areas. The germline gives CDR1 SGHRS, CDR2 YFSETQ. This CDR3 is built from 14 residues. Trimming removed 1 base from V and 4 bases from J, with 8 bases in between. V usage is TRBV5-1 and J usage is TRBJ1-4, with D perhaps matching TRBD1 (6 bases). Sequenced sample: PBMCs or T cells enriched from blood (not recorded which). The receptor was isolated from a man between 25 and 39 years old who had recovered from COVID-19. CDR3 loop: CASSLRDNNEKLFF. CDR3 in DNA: TGCGCCAGCAGCTTGCGGGACAATAATGAAAAACTGTTTTTT.